Presented here are 22 T cell receptor beta chains from one specimen sequenced in a study of T-cell memory formation after mild COVID-19. Each CDR3 protein gets one entry after TCRdb re-called the 5' RACE reads with MiXCR. Of 110,000 to 150,000 distinct CDR3 sequences in the sample, more than 13% were seen once. The source material was PBMCs or a T cell subset sorted from them (not recorded which). The source of these receptors is an adult woman who had mild COVID-19 (a few samples of this study predate the infection). Cell type and time point are not known.

The CDR3 DNA reads as TGCGCCAGCAGCTTGTCAGGGGATAAGTCGTACGAGCAGTACTTC. Translated, it gives CASSLSGDKSYEQYF. The rearrangement uses TRBV5-1 and TRBJ2-7, with TRBD1 as a possible D gene (6 bases). Deletions cut 1 base from V and 4 bases from J, with 15 bases between. Germline-derived CDR1 and CDR2 are SGHRS and YFSETQ. The CDR3 covers 15 residues.

This clonotype came up many times. This chain joins TRBV4-3 and TRBJ1-6; TRBD1 agrees at 10 bases. V gave up 0 bases and J gave up 6 bases; unmatched junction bases: 11. The CDR3 consists of 19 residues. Germline V gene lookup returns CDR1 LGHNA and CDR2 YSLEER. This chain's CDR3 is CASSQDLFGDRGPNSPLHF. CDR3 bases: TGCGCCAGCAGCCAAGATCTTTTTGGTGACAGGGGGCCTAATTCACCCCTCCACTTT.

The chain employs TRBV10-3 and TRBJ2-1; TRBD2 agrees at 11 bases. The germline V gene encodes CDR1 ENHRY and CDR2 SYGVKD. Germline trimming cut 10 bases from V and 13 bases from J; bases unmatched to any gene: 12. There are 13 residues in the CDR3. The CDR3 spells CASQPGLAELQFF. The CDR3, as DNA: TGTGCCAGCCAACCGGGACTAGCGGAATTACAGTTCTTC.

This clonotype turned up a few times. This chain joins TRBV27 and TRBJ1-1, with no clear D. The ends were cut back, 6 bases at V and 4 bases at J, with 15 bases in the middle. Germline assignment: CDR1 MNHEY and CDR2 SMNVEV (reference sequence). The CDR3 runs to 14 residues. The CDR3 region has the DNA TGTGCCAGCAGAATATTAGGCGAACTCACTGAAGCTTTCTTT. Translating gives CASRILGELTEAFF.

This clonotype was seen a handful of times. V is TRBV6-5 and J is TRBJ2-6; D unclear. V was shortened by 2 bases and J by 0 bases, with 8 bases between the two germline ends. From germline, CDR1 is MNHEY and CDR2 SVGAGI. The CDR3 has 16 amino acids. CDR3 DNA: TGTGCCAGCAGTTACCTGGGGTTCTCTGGGGCCAACGTCCTGACTTTC. Amino acid sequence: CASSYLGFSGANVLTF.

The chain has TRBV9 and TRBJ2-5, with 8 nucleotides matching TRBD2. Trimming at V came to 0 bases and at J to 1 base, leaving 8 bases not matched to a gene. The CDR3 consists of 17 residues. Per germline, CDR1 SGDLS and CDR2 YYNGEE. CDR3 sequence (DNA): TGTGCCAGCAGCGTAGATGTTATGACTAGCGCCCAAGAGACCCAGTACTTC. This encodes CASSVDVMTSAQETQYF.

In this sample, this clonotype turned up many times. The chain uses TRBV7-8 and TRBJ2-5; 7 nucleotides agree with TRBD1. CDR3 size: 15 residues. V dropped 4 bases and J dropped 3; count of bases not matched to a gene: 8. CDR1 and CDR2 from the germline V gene are SGHVS and FQNEAQ. CDR3 sequence (DNA): TGTGCCAGCAGCTCCAGCAGGGGGTATGAAGAGACCCAGTACTTC. Translating gives CASSSSRGYEETQYF. The variable domain in full, with the rest retrieved from reference TRBV7-8 and TRBJ2-5, is GAGVSQSPRYKVAKRGQDVALRCDPISGHVSLFWYQQALGQGPEFLTYFQNEAQLDKSGLPSDRFFAERPEGSVSTLKIQRTQQEDSAVYLCASSSSRGYEETQYFGPGTRLLVL.

This clonotype showed up just a few times. V gene TRBV20-1 combines with J gene TRBJ2-7; 13 bases map to TRBD2. With 0 bases clipped from V and 3 bases from J, the junction kept 2 bases outside the gene matches. The CDR3 spans 15 residues. The germline V gene has CDR1 DFQATT and CDR2 SNEGSKA (reference sequence). The CDR3 DNA sequence: TGCAGTGCTAGAGATGGGACTAGCGGGATCTACGAGCAGTACTTC. It encodes CSARDGTSGIYEQYF.

Ten or more counts support this clonotype. CDR3 protein: CASKSTSRYEQYF. The CDR3 bases are TGTGCCAGCAAGTCGACTAGCAGATACGAGCAGTACTTC. The gene calls are TRBV12-3 or TRBV12-4 and TRBJ2-7, with TRBD2 matching 7 bases. V shed 7 bases and J 4 bases; nucleotides not matched to a gene: 7. The CDR3 runs 13 residues.

The J gene is TRBJ2-2, the V gene TRBV9; D might be TRBD2 (6 bases). Germline loops: CDR1 SGDLS, CDR2 YYNGEE. The germline V and J ends were trimmed by 6 bases and 2 bases, with 14 bases remaining between them. This CDR3 is 15 amino acids long. The CDR3 DNA follows: TGTGCCAGCACGGGGCGAGCGGGTAACACCGGGGAGCTGTTTTTT. Its translation is CASTGRAGNTGELFF.

This clonotype was seen once. The chain joins TRBV9 to TRBJ2-7; D may be TRBD1 or TRBD2 (6 bases each). Per germline, CDR1 SGDLS and CDR2 YYNGEE. V gave up 7 bases and J gave up 6 bases, with 20 bases separating them. The CDR3 runs to 14 residues. For the CDR3, the DNA is TGTGCCAGCGGAGATGGGGGGCTTTTGTCCGAGCAGTACTTC. Residues: CASGDGGLLSEQYF.

This clonotype was counted many times. The gene calls are TRBV4-1 and TRBJ2-1; the match to TRBD2 covers 12 bases. The CDR3 spans 15 residues. The V gene end was trimmed by 2 bases and the J gene end by 4 bases; junction bases not matched to a gene: 0. Germline V CDR1 and CDR2: MGHRA, YSYEKL. CDR3 sequence reads: CASSQLAGGYNEQFF. In DNA form, the CDR3 reads TGCGCCAGCAGCCAACTAGCGGGGGGGTACAATGAGCAGTTCTTC.

This clonotype was detected a few times. The chain employs TRBV12-3 or TRBV12-4 and TRBJ2-2, with D maybe TRBD1 (5 bases). Trimming removed 2 bases from V and 7 bases from J, with 20 bases in between. CDR3 length equals 17 residues. The CDR3 loop reads CASSLMSQGWANGELFF. Written as DNA, the CDR3 is TGTGCCAGCAGTTTAATGTCCCAGGGATGGGCGAACGGGGAGCTGTTTTTT.

This chain uses TRBV19 with TRBJ1-4; D remains unclear. The CDR3 extends over 14 amino acids. V lost 3 bases and J 7 bases, leaving 12 bases between the germline ends. Germline V CDR1 and CDR2: LNHDA, SQIVND (reference sequence). The CDR3 nucleotides are TGTGCCAGTAGTATGGTCTCGACCGCTGAAAAACTGTTTTTT. It yields the protein CASSMVSTAEKLFF. Looking up the rest from reference TRBV19 and TRBJ1-4 gives the full variable domain: DGGITQSPKYLFRKEGQNVTLSCEQNLNHDAMYWYRQDPGQGLRLIYYSQIVNDFQKGDIAEGYSVSREKKESFPLTVTSAQKNPTAFYLCASSMVSTAEKLFFGSGTQLSVL.

This clonotype was counted between two and nine times. V gene TRBV20-1 combines with J gene TRBJ2-3; 15 nucleotides match TRBD2. V lost 6 bases and J lost 4; bases outside the gene matches: 17. The CDR3 contains 19 residues. The V gene's germline CDR1 is DFQATT and CDR2 SNEGSKA (reference sequence). DNA for the CDR3: TGCAGTGCCGACGGACTAGCGGGAGGGCCGAGATTTAACCCAGATACGCAGTATTTT. This encodes CSADGLAGGPRFNPDTQYF.

The V gene is TRBV12-3 or TRBV12-4, the J gene TRBJ1-1; the match to TRBD1 covers 7 bases. The CDR3 spans 14 residues. With V trimmed by 6 bases and J by 5 bases, 9 bases remained unmatched. CDR3 sequence reads: CASSGTGDVTEAFF. DNA for the CDR3: TGTGCCAGCAGCGGCACAGGGGATGTTACTGAAGCTTTCTTT.

This chain connects TRBV7-9 to TRBJ2-7; 7 bases are shared with TRBD1. Unmatched junction bases numbered 10, after V lost 6 bases and J lost 5 bases. This CDR3 contains 14 residues. Looked up from germline, CDR1 is SEHNR and CDR2 is FQNEAQ (reference sequence). The CDR3 spells CASRPRQGVNEQYF. CDR3 nucleotide sequence: TGTGCCAGCAGGCCCAGACAGGGAGTAAACGAGCAGTACTTC.

In this sample, this clonotype turned up a few times. The chain employs TRBV9 and TRBJ2-7; 7 bases agree with TRBD1. Germline CDR1 reads SGDLS; CDR2 reads YYNGEE. The CDR3 is 15 residues long. The trim removed 3 bases at V and 0 bases at J, leaving 6 bases unmatched. The CDR3 DNA reads TGTGCCAGCAGCGCAACCGGGACAGACTCCTACGAGCAGTACTTC. The encoded protein is CASSATGTDSYEQYF.

With regard to this clonotype: Its ends do not fully match the called genes, so a read error is possible. The chain employs TRBV20-1 and TRBJ2-3, with TRBD1 as a possible D gene (5 bases). This CDR3 is 11 amino acids long. The V gene's germline CDR1 is DFQATT and CDR2 SNEGSKA (reference sequence). CDR3 sequence reads: CSARETAAQYF. The CDR3 DNA is TGCAGTGCTCGAGAGACAGCAGCGCAGTATTTT.

This chain joins TRBV12-3 or TRBV12-4 and TRBJ2-5; 7 bases agree with TRBD2. V lost 6 bases and J lost 4; bases outside the gene matches: 11. The CDR3 runs 15 residues. The CDR3 protein is CASRSLGGLVETQYF. Here the CDR3 DNA reads TGTGCCAGCAGGTCCCTCGGGGGGTTGGTAGAGACCCAGTACTTC.

This chain links TRBV29-1 with TRBJ2-1, with 8 bases matching TRBD1. The V gene's germline CDR1 is SQVTM and CDR2 ANQGSEA. The CDR3 runs to 15 residues. J gave up 6 bases and V 7 bases, and 14 bases lay outside the gene matches. This CDR3 is CSASLGQGWSNEQFF. The CDR3 nucleotides read TGCAGCGCTTCCCTAGGACAGGGATGGAGCAATGAGCAGTTCTTC.

This clonotype was observed a handful of times. The V gene is TRBV4-2, the J gene TRBJ1-5; D is unresolved. The CDR3 loop spans 14 amino acids. Per the germline V gene, CDR1 is LGHNA and CDR2 is YNFKEQ. V lost 3 bases, J lost 2 bases, and 8 bases lay in between. The CDR3 DNA reads as TGTGCCAGCAGCCAGGGGTCGGGCAATCAGCCCCAGCATTTT. It yields the protein CASSQGSGNQPQHF.